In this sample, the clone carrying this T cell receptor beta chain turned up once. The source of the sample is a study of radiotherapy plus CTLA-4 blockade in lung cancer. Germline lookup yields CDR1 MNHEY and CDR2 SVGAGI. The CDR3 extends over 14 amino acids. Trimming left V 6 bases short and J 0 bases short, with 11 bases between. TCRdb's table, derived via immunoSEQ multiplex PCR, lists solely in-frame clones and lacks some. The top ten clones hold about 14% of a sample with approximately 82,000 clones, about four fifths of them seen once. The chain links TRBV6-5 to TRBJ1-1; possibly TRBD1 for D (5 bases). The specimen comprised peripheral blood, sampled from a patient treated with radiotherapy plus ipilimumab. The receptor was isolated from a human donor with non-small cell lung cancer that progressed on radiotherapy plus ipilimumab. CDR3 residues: CASSPGGLNTEAFF. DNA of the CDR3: TGTGCCAGCAGCCCCGGGGGGTTGAACACTGAAGCTTTCTTT.